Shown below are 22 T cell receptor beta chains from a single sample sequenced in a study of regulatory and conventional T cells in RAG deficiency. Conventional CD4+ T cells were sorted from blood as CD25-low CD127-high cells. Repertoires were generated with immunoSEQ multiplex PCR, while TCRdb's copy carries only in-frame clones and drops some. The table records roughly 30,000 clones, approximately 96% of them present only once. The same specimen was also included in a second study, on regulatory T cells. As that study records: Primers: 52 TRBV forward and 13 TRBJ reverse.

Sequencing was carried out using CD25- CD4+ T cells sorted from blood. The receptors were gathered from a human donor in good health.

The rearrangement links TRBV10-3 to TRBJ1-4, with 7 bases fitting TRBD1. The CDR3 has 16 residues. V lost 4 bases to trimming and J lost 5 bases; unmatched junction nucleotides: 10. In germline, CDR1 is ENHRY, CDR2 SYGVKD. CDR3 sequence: CAISAGRQGLNEKLFF. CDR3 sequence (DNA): TGTGCCATCAGTGCTGGGAGACAGGGTCTGAATGAAAAACTGTTTTTT.

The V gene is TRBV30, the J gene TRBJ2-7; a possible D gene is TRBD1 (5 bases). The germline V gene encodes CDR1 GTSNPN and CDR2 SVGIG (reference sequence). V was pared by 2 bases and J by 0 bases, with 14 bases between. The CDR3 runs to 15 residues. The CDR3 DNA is TGTGCCTGGAGTACGTTATTAAGGGGCTCCTACGAGCAGTACTTC. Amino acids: CAWSTLLRGSYEQYF. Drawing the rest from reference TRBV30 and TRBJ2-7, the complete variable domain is SQTIHQWPATLVQPVGSPLSLECTVEGTSNPNLYWYRQAAGRGLQLLFYSVGIGQISSEVPQNLSASRPQDRQFILSSKKLLLSDSGFYLCAWSTLLRGSYEQYFGPGTRLTVT.

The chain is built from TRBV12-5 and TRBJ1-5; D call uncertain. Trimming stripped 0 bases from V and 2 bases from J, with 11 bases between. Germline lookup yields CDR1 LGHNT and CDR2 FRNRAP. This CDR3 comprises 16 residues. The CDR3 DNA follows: TGTGCTAGTGGTTTGGTTACAGCCGCCCGCAATCAGCCCCAGCATTTT. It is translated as CASGLVTAARNQPQHF.

CDR3 amino acids: CASSPRLAVHTGELFF. CDR3 DNA sequence: TGTGCCAGCAGCCCCCGGCTAGCGGTCCACACCGGGGAGCTGTTTTTT. This chain joins TRBV7-9 and TRBJ2-2; 7 positions agree with TRBD2. Trimming took 5 bases from V and 3 from J; bases not matched to a gene: 9. Germline loops: CDR1 SEHNR, CDR2 FQNEAQ (reference sequence). There are 16 residues in the CDR3.

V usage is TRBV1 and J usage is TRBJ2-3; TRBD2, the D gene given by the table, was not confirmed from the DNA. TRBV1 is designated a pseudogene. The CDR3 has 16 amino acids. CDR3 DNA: TGCACCAGCAGCCAAGGACTAGCGGGGTGCACAGATACGCAGTATTTT. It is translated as CTSSQGLAGCTDTQYF.

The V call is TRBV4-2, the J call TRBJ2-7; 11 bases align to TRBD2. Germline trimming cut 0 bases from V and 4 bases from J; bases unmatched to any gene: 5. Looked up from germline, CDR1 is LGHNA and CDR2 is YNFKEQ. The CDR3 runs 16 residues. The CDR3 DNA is TGTGCCAGCAGCCAAGAGTTAGCGGGGGGGCGGTACGAGCAGTACTTC. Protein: CASSQELAGGRYEQYF.

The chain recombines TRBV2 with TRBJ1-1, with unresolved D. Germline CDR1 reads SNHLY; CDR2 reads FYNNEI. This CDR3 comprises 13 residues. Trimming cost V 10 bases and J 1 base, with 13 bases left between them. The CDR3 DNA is TGTGCCATACGTTATATGGCGAACACTGAAGCTTTCTTT. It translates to CAIRYMANTEAFF.

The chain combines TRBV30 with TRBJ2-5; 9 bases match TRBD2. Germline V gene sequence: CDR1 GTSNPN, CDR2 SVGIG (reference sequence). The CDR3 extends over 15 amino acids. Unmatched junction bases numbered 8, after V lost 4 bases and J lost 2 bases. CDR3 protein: CAWTGTSGQQETQYF. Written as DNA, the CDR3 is TGTGCCTGGACCGGAACTAGCGGGCAACAAGAGACCCAGTACTTC.

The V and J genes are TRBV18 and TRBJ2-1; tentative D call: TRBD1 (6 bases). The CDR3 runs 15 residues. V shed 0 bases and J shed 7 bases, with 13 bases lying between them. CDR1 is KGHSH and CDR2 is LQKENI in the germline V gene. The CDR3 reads CASSPPTRGGNEQFF. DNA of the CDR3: TGTGCCAGCTCACCACCCACCAGGGGTGGTAATGAGCAGTTCTTC.

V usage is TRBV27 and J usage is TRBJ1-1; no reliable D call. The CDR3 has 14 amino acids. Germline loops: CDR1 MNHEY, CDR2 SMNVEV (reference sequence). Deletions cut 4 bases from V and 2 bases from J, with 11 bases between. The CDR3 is CASSSRAFNTEAFF. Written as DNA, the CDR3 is TGTGCCAGCAGTTCCAGAGCGTTCAACACTGAAGCTTTCTTT.

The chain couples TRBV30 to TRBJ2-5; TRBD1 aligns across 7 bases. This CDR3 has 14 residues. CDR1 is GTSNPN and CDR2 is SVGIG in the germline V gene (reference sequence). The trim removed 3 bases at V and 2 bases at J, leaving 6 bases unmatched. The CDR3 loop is CAWRTGRGQETQYF. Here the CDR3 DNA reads TGTGCCTGGAGGACAGGGAGAGGACAAGAGACCCAGTACTTC.

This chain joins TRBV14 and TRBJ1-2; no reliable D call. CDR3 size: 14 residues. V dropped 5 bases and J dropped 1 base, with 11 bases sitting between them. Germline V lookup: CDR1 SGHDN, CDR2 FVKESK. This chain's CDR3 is CASSRRWDNYGYTF. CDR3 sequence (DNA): TGTGCCAGCAGCAGGAGGTGGGATAACTATGGCTACACCTTC.

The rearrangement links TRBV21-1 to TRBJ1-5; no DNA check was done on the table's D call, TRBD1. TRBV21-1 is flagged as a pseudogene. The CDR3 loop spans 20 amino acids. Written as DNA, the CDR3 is TGTGCCAGCAGCAAATTGAGGAGGAGGGGGCAGGAAAACGGCAATCAGCCCCAGCATTTT. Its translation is CASSKLRRRGQENGNQPQHF.

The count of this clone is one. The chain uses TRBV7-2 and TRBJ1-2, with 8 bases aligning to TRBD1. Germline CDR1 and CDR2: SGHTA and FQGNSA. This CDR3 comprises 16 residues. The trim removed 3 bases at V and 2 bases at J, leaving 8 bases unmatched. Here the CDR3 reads CASSFPDRGLNYGYTF. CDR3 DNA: TGTGCCAGCAGCTTCCCTGACAGGGGATTAAACTATGGCTACACCTTC.

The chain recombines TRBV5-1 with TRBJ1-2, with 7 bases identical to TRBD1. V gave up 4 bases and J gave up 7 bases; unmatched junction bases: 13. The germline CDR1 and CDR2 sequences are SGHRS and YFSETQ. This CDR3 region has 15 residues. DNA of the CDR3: TGCGCCAGCAGCGCGATAGAACAGGGGATAGGTGGCTACACCTTC. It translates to CASSAIEQGIGGYTF.

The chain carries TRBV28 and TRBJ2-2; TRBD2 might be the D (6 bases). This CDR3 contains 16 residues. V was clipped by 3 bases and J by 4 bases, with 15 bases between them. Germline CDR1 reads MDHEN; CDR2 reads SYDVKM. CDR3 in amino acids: CASSFPAGTGTGELFF. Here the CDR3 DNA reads TGTGCCAGCAGTTTCCCCGCGGGGACTGGCACCGGGGAGCTGTTTTTT.

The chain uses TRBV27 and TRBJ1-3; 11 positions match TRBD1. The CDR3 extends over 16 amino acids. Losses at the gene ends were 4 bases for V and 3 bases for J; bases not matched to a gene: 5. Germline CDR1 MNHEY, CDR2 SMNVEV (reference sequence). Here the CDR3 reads CASSSLDRGLGNTIYF. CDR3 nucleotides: TGTGCCAGCAGTTCACTGGACAGGGGGCTTGGAAACACCATATATTTT.

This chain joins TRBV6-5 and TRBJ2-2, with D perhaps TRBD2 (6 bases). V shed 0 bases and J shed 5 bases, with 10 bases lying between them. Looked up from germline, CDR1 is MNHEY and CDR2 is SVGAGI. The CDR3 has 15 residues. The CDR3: CASSYSGGRTGELFF. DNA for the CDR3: TGTGCCAGCAGTTACTCGGGGGGACGGACCGGGGAGCTGTTTTTT.

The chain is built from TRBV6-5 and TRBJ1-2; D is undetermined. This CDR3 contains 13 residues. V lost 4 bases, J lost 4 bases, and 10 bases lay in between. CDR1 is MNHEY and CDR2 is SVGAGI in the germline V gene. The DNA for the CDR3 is TGTGCCAGCAGTTGGGGTCGGGGCTATGGCTACACCTTC. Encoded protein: CASSWGRGYGYTF.

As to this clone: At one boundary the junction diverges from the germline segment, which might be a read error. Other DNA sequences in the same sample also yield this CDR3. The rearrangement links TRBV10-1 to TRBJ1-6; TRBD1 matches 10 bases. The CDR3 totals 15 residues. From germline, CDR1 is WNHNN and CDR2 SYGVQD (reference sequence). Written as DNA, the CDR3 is TGCGCCAGCAGGACCGGGACAGGGGCCAATTCCCCCCTCCACTTT. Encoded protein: CASRTGTGANSPLHF.

In nucleotides, the CDR3 is TGTGCCAGCAGCCCCCGGGACAGGGTCTTCCCACCCACAGATACGCAGTATTTT. As protein: CASSPRDRVFPPTDTQYF. The chain is built from TRBV11-2 and TRBJ2-3, with 9 positions matching TRBD1. From germline, CDR1 is SGHAT and CDR2 FQNNGV. Losses at the gene ends were 5 bases for V and 2 bases for J; bases not matched to a gene: 14. The CDR3 runs to 18 residues.

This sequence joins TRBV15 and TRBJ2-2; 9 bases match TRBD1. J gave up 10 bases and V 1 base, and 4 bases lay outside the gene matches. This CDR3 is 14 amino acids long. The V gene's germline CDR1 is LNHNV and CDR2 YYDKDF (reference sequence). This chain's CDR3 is CATSRGGTGKELFF. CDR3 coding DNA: TGTGCCACCAGCAGAGGAGGGACAGGGAAGGAGCTGTTTTTT.